Listed below are T cell receptor beta chains from one sample, sequenced in a study of blood T cell repertoires in COVID-19. Data came from immunoSEQ multiplex PCR; TCRdb stores just in-frame clones and leaves some out. The repertoire has roughly 420,000 clones, approximately 87% of them found once; the top ten carry around 0.97%. The sequenced material came from PBMCs or T cells enriched from blood (not recorded which). The receptors here all came from a woman aged 25-40 years with acute COVID-19. CDR3s include the opening cysteine and the closing phenylalanine or tryptophan. Fields, in order: D gene, V gene, clone size, J gene, CDR3 DNA, CDR3 protein. The D gene is left open where the match is weak. Size tells how often a clone was seen (once, few, many) or the class of an expanded clone, and some rows leave it out.

d_gene: -; v_gene: TRBV29-1; abundance: -; j_gene: TRBJ2-5; CDR3nt: TGCAGCGTTAACAGTCAAGATCAAGAGACCCAGTACTTC; CDR3aa: CSVNSQDQETQYF
d_gene: TRBD2; v_gene: TRBV28; abundance: once; j_gene: TRBJ2-5; CDR3nt: TGTGCCAGCGAAGGAGCGGGGGTCCAAGAGACCCAGTACTTC; CDR3aa: CASEGAGVQETQYF
d_gene: -; v_gene: TRBV11-2; abundance: -; j_gene: TRBJ1-3; CDR3nt: TGTGCCAGCAGCTTAATCAGGGCGCAGTCTGGAAACACCATATATTTT; CDR3aa: CASSLIRAQSGNTIYF
d_gene: -; v_gene: TRBV5-1; abundance: -; j_gene: TRBJ2-7; CDR3nt: TGCGCCAGCAGCTTCCTCGGACAAGGGGCCTACGAGCAGTACTTC; CDR3aa: CASSFLGQGAYEQYF
d_gene: -; v_gene: TRBV7-6; abundance: -; j_gene: TRBJ1-2; CDR3nt: TGTGCCAGCAGCTTAGGTGTCAGAAACTATGGCTACACCTTC; CDR3aa: CASSLGVRNYGYTF
d_gene: -; v_gene: TRBV19; abundance: -; j_gene: TRBJ2-1; CDR3nt: TGTGCCAGCGGTCAGGGCCCCAGGGCAATGGGGCAGTTCTTC; CDR3aa: CASGQGPRAMGQFF
d_gene: -; v_gene: TRBV10-3; abundance: -; j_gene: TRBJ1-1; CDR3nt: TGTGCCATCAGCCCCTCGGGGGAGAACACTGAAGCTTTCTTT; CDR3aa: CAISPSGENTEAFF
d_gene: TRBD1; v_gene: TRBV5-6; abundance: -; j_gene: TRBJ1-2; CDR3nt: TGTGCCAGCAGCTTGGGCAGGGGGCTTGGCTACACCTTC; CDR3aa: CASSLGRGLGYTF
d_gene: -; v_gene: TRBV2; abundance: -; j_gene: TRBJ1-5; CDR3nt: TGTGCCAGCAGTGGACAGTATAGCAATCAGCCCCAGCATTTT; CDR3aa: CASSGQYSNQPQHF
d_gene: -; v_gene: TRBV6-4; abundance: -; j_gene: TRBJ2-3; CDR3nt: TGTGCCAGCAGTGACTCCCCGACAGGCACAGATACGCAGTATTTT; CDR3aa: CASSDSPTGTDTQYF
d_gene: TRBD1; v_gene: TRBV5-4; abundance: -; j_gene: TRBJ2-1; CDR3nt: TGTGCCAGCAGCGCGGACAGGAGCTCCTACAATGAGCAGTTCTTC; CDR3aa: CASSADRSSYNEQFF
d_gene: -; v_gene: TRBV18; abundance: -; j_gene: TRBJ2-1; CDR3nt: TGTGCCAGCTCACCCCCGGGACTGCGCAATGAGCAGTTCTTC; CDR3aa: CASSPPGLRNEQFF
d_gene: -; v_gene: TRBV30; abundance: -; j_gene: TRBJ1-1; CDR3nt: TGTGCTTTTATGGGGGGTTCGACTGAAGCTTTCTTT; CDR3aa: CAFMGGSTEAFF
d_gene: TRBD2; v_gene: TRBV7-2; abundance: once; j_gene: TRBJ2-7; CDR3nt: TGTGCCAGCAGCTCCTTCGGGGGGGGACTAGTCTCCTACGAGCAGTACTTC; CDR3aa: CASSSFGGGLVSYEQYF
d_gene: TRBD1; v_gene: TRBV6-4; abundance: -; j_gene: TRBJ2-2; CDR3nt: TGTGCCAGCCAGACAGGGGAGAACGGGGAGCTGTTTTTT; CDR3aa: CASQTGENGELFF
d_gene: TRBD1; v_gene: TRBV3-1/TRBV3-2; abundance: -; j_gene: TRBJ1-6; CDR3nt: TGTGCCAGCAGCTGGGGACAGACTAATTCACCCCTCCACTTT; CDR3aa: CASSWGQTNSPLHF
d_gene: TRBD1; v_gene: TRBV11-2; abundance: -; j_gene: TRBJ1-5; CDR3nt: TGTGCCAGCAGCCGGGACAGTGGTTATAGCAATCAGCCCCAGCATTTT; CDR3aa: CASSRDSGYSNQPQHF
d_gene: TRBD2; v_gene: TRBV10-2; abundance: -; j_gene: TRBJ2-7; CDR3nt: TGCGCCAGCAGTGAGGTGATAGCGGGGGGGCGCTACGAGCAGTACTTC; CDR3aa: CASSEVIAGGRYEQYF
d_gene: -; v_gene: TRBV9; abundance: -; j_gene: TRBJ1-3; CDR3nt: TGTGCCAGCAGCGTAGCGGGGACTGGAAACACCATATATTTT; CDR3aa: CASSVAGTGNTIYF
d_gene: -; v_gene: TRBV7-9; abundance: once; j_gene: TRBJ1-5; CDR3nt: TGTGCCAGCAGCTTAGGGGGGGGAGGGTTCGTGACCCAGCATTTT; CDR3aa: CASSLGGGGFVTQHF
d_gene: TRBD1; v_gene: TRBV5-1; abundance: -; j_gene: TRBJ2-5; CDR3nt: TGCGCCAGCACGGCAACAGGGGGTGAGACCCAGTACTTC; CDR3aa: CASTATGGETQYF
d_gene: -; v_gene: TRBV7-2; abundance: once; j_gene: TRBJ2-7; CDR3nt: TGTGCCAGCAGCTTAGGGGGCTTAACCTACGAGCAGTACTTC; CDR3aa: CASSLGGLTYEQYF
d_gene: -; v_gene: TRBV2; abundance: -; j_gene: TRBJ1-1; CDR3nt: TGTGCCAGCAGTGAAGGGGCAGGGCCGCCACAACGGACTGAAGCTTTCTTT; CDR3aa: CASSEGAGPPQRTEAFF
d_gene: -; v_gene: TRBV4-3; abundance: -; j_gene: TRBJ2-1; CDR3nt: TGCGCCAGCAGCCAAGGAGTCGCCGTTCAGGATGAGCAGTTCTTC; CDR3aa: CASSQGVAVQDEQFF
d_gene: -; v_gene: TRBV7-3; abundance: -; j_gene: TRBJ1-1; CDR3nt: TGTGCCAGCAGCTTAGCAGGGGTGGGCACTGAAGCTTTCTTT; CDR3aa: CASSLAGVGTEAFF
d_gene: TRBD1; v_gene: TRBV3-1/TRBV3-2; abundance: -; j_gene: TRBJ1-2; CDR3nt: TGTGCCAGCAGCCCCAGACAGGGACTAGGATATGGCTACACCTTC; CDR3aa: CASSPRQGLGYGYTF
d_gene: TRBD2; v_gene: TRBV30; abundance: -; j_gene: TRBJ2-2; CDR3nt: TGTGCCTTACTAGCGGCGAACACCGGGGAGCTGTTTTTT; CDR3aa: CALLAANTGELFF
d_gene: -; v_gene: TRBV6-5; abundance: -; j_gene: TRBJ1-5; CDR3nt: TGTGCCCTCTCTTTGGAGCGCAATCAGCCCCAGCATTTT; CDR3aa: CALSLERNQPQHF
d_gene: -; v_gene: TRBV7-3; abundance: -; j_gene: TRBJ1-2; CDR3nt: TGTGCCAGCAGCTTAAAGGGCGGGGATGGCTATGGCTACACCTTC; CDR3aa: CASSLKGGDGYGYTF
d_gene: TRBD1; v_gene: TRBV7-9; abundance: -; j_gene: TRBJ2-7; CDR3nt: TGTGCCAGCGCAAGGGTGACGCCGGGACAGGGGGCTAACGAGCAGTACTTC; CDR3aa: CASARVTPGQGANEQYF
d_gene: -; v_gene: TRBV5-1; abundance: -; j_gene: TRBJ2-7; CDR3nt: TGCGCCAGCGGTATTCCCGGCTACGAGCAGTACTTC; CDR3aa: CASGIPGYEQYF
d_gene: TRBD1; v_gene: TRBV5-1; abundance: few; j_gene: TRBJ1-5; CDR3nt: TGCGCCAGCAGCTTAACTGGACAGGGCAATCAGCCCCAGCATTTT; CDR3aa: CASSLTGQGNQPQHF
d_gene: TRBD1; v_gene: TRBV5-1; abundance: once; j_gene: TRBJ1-1; CDR3nt: TGCGCCAGCAGCACCCGGACAGGAGGGGGCGTGAACACTGAAGCTTTCTTT; CDR3aa: CASSTRTGGGVNTEAFF
d_gene: TRBD1; v_gene: TRBV27; abundance: -; j_gene: TRBJ2-3; CDR3nt: TGTGCCAGCAGTTTATCCTCGGGACAGACCACAGATACGCAGTATTTT; CDR3aa: CASSLSSGQTTDTQYF
d_gene: TRBD2; v_gene: TRBV7-2; abundance: -; j_gene: TRBJ2-5; CDR3nt: TGTGCCAGCAGCTTAGCGCGAATAGCGGGGGGGGCCCCCGAGACCCAGTACTTC; CDR3aa: CASSLARIAGGAPETQYF
d_gene: -; v_gene: TRBV18; abundance: -; j_gene: TRBJ2-7; CDR3nt: TGTGCCAGCTCACCCGGGATCGGGAGAGACGAGCAGTACTTC; CDR3aa: CASSPGIGRDEQYF
d_gene: TRBD2; v_gene: TRBV6-2/TRBV6-3; abundance: -; j_gene: TRBJ2-3; CDR3nt: TGTGCCAGCAGTTTGACTAGCGGGGGGGCAGATACGCAGTATTTT; CDR3aa: CASSLTSGGADTQYF
d_gene: -; v_gene: TRBV5-4; abundance: -; j_gene: TRBJ2-7; CDR3nt: TGTGCCAGCAGCTTGGTCAGGGCCTACGAGCAGTACTTC; CDR3aa: CASSLVRAYEQYF
d_gene: TRBD2; v_gene: TRBV4-1; abundance: -; j_gene: TRBJ2-7; CDR3nt: TGCGCCAGCAGCCAAGATCTCGCGGGGGAAGAGTACTTC; CDR3aa: CASSQDLAGEEYF
d_gene: TRBD1; v_gene: TRBV19; abundance: few; j_gene: TRBJ2-5; CDR3nt: TGTGCCAGTAGTATAAGAGACAGGGCTTTTGGGGAGACCCAGTACTTC; CDR3aa: CASSIRDRAFGETQYF
d_gene: -; v_gene: TRBV6-5; abundance: -; j_gene: TRBJ2-7; CDR3nt: TGTGCCAGCAGTTCGACCGGGAACGAGGGGGTTTCCGAGCAGTACTTC; CDR3aa: CASSSTGNEGVSEQYF
d_gene: TRBD2; v_gene: TRBV7-9; abundance: -; j_gene: TRBJ2-3; CDR3nt: TGTGCCAGCAGCTTGGGACTAGCGGGGGGGACCACAGATACGCAGTATTTT; CDR3aa: CASSLGLAGGTTDTQYF